This entry lists 12 T cell receptor beta chains sequenced from one sample in a study of T cells in Graves' hyperthyroidism and ophthalmopathy. Amplified TCR beta CDR3 regions derived from RNA transcripts. HTBI primers were employed in a first-round RT-PCR of the TCR CDR3. TCRdb itself ran the multiplex PCR reads through MiXCR, one entry per CDR3 protein. The sample holds under 450,000 distinct CDR3 sequences, around 16% seen once. The sequenced sample consisted of blood. The receptors derive from a woman aged 18-35 years with Graves' hyperthyroidism.

This clonotype turned up a few times. V and J are TRBV7-3 and TRBJ2-3; D perhaps matches TRBD2 (5 bases). The germline V gene encodes CDR1 SGHTA and CDR2 FQGTGA. Deletions cut 5 bases from V and 5 bases from J, with 5 bases between. The CDR3 runs to 11 residues. The CDR3 DNA follows: TGTGCCAGCAGCGGAGGAGATACGCAGTATTTT. This sequence encodes CASSGGDTQYF.

This clonotype was counted at least ten times. This chain links TRBV4-1 with TRBJ1-1; the D gene is possibly TRBD1 (5 bases). Trimming stripped 3 bases from V and 0 bases from J, with 17 bases between. This CDR3 has 17 residues. The germline CDR1 and CDR2 sequences are MGHRA and YSYEKL. The CDR3: CASSHSTGANMNTEAFF. CDR3 sequence (DNA): TGCGCCAGCAGCCATTCCACCGGGGCCAACATGAACACTGAAGCTTTCTTT.

This clonotype was recorded many times. This chain uses TRBV28 with TRBJ2-5; 7 nucleotides line up with TRBD1. The CDR3 runs to 16 residues. Per the germline V gene, CDR1 is MDHEN and CDR2 is SYDVKM. J gave up 1 base and V 8 bases, and 13 bases lay outside the gene matches. The CDR3 protein is CASRERGGRFQETQYF. The CDR3 coding sequence is TGTGCCAGCCGGGAAAGAGGGGGCAGGTTCCAAGAGACCCAGTACTTC.

This clonotype was recorded only once. The rearrangement uses TRBV29-1 and TRBJ1-2; weak D call: TRBD1 (6 bases). Trimming stripped 4 bases from V and 3 bases from J, with 15 bases between. The CDR3 sequence is 14 residues long. Germline CDR1 and CDR2: SQVTM and ANQGSEA. CDR3 DNA sequence: TGCAGCGTTGTGAGGCAGGGGAGTGACTATGGCTACACCTTC. This gives the protein CSVVRQGSDYGYTF.

This clonotype was observed many times. This chain uses TRBV7-2 with TRBJ2-3; D is uncertain. The CDR3 is made up of 13 amino acids. V lost 3 bases and J 11 bases, leaving 15 bases between the germline ends. Germline CDR1 SGHTA, CDR2 FQGNSA. The CDR3 DNA reads TGTGCCAGCAGCTTCGGGCCAAGGGTTGGGCAGTATTTT. Translated: CASSFGPRVGQYF. Full variable domain (rest looked up from reference TRBV7-2 and TRBJ2-3): GAGVSQSPSNKVTEKGKDVELRCDPISGHTALYWYRQSLGQGLEFLIYFQGNSAPDKSGLPSDRFSAERTGGSVSTLTIQRTQQEDSAVYLCASSFGPRVGQYFGPGTRLTVL.

This chain connects TRBV9 to TRBJ1-3; perhaps TRBD1 as D (5 bases). The V and J ends lost 2 bases and 1 base respectively, with 10 bases between them. The CDR3 is 15 residues long. CDR1 is SGDLS, CDR2 YYNGEE, per germline. The CDR3 region has the DNA TGTGCCAGCAGCGTCCAGGGTCAATCTGGAAACACCATATATTTT. Protein sequence: CASSVQGQSGNTIYF.

This clonotype was seen ten or more times. The rearrangement uses TRBV18 and TRBJ1-1; 8 nucleotides line up with TRBD1. Germline assignment: CDR1 KGHSH and CDR2 LQKENI. There are 14 residues in the CDR3. V shed 6 bases and J 4 bases; nucleotides not matched to a gene: 7. The CDR3 DNA reads TGTGCCAGCTCTAGGGGAACAGGGGGCACTGAAGCTTTCTTT. Translating gives CASSRGTGGTEAFF.

In its sample, this clonotype was seen many times. This chain uses TRBV6-2 or TRBV6-3 with TRBJ2-2; TRBD2 matches at 12 bases. Germline CDR1 reads MNHEY; CDR2 reads SVGEGT. V shed 7 bases, J shed 5 bases, and the junction held 8 bases outside the gene matches. The CDR3 spans 16 residues. CDR3 coding DNA: TGTGCCAGCAACCCACTAGCGGGAGGTAGAACCGGGGAGCTGTTTTTT. The encoded protein is CASNPLAGGRTGELFF.

Ten or more counts support this clonotype. The chain has TRBV5-6 and TRBJ1-2; D not resolved. V lost 0 bases, J lost 0 bases, and 9 bases lay in between. The germline V gene has CDR1 SGHDT and CDR2 YYEEEE. This CDR3 spans 15 amino acids. The CDR3 DNA reads TGTGCCAGCAGCTTGGCGAGGGAAGCTAACTATGGCTACACCTTC. Translating gives CASSLAREANYGYTF.

The genes are TRBV28 and TRBJ2-7; TRBD2 agrees at 16 bases. CDR3 length equals 17 residues. CDR1 and CDR2 from the germline V gene are MDHEN and SYDVKM. V shed 5 bases, J shed 5 bases, and the junction held 9 bases outside the gene matches. The CDR3 coding sequence is TGTGCCAGCAGTCCGGGGACTAGCGGGGGGGTTTCCGACGAGCAGTACTTC. Amino acids: CASSPGTSGGVSDEQYF.

V gene TRBV18 combines with J gene TRBJ1-1; 9 nucleotides align to TRBD1. Germline lookup yields CDR1 KGHSH and CDR2 LQKENI. J lost 8 bases, V lost 6 bases, and 4 bases had no gene match. The CDR3 sequence is 12 residues long. CDR3 sequence reads: CASSGDRGEAFF. CDR3 DNA sequence: TGTGCCAGCTCCGGAGACAGGGGGGAAGCTTTCTTT.

This clonotype was counted at least ten times. The chain has TRBV27 and TRBJ1-2; D may be TRBD1 (5 bases). The V end lost 5 bases, the J end lost 4 bases, and 17 bases lay between the germline ends. CDR1 and CDR2 (germline): MNHEY, SMNVEV (reference sequence). The CDR3 totals 15 residues. CDR3 sequence: CASSRTQAYSYGYTF. The DNA for the CDR3 is TGTGCCAGCAGTCGGACACAGGCTTACTCCTATGGCTACACCTTC.